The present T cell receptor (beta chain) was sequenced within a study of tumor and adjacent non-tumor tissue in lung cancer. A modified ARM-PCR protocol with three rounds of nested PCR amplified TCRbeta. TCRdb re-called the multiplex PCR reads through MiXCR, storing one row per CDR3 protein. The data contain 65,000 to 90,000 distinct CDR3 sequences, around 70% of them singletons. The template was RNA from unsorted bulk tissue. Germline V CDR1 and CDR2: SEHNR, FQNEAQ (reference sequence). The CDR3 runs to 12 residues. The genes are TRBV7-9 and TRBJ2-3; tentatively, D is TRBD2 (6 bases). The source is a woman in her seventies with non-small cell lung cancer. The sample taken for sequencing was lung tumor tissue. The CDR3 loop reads CAAGRDADTQYF. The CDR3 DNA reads TGTGCAGCAGGGCGGGACGCAGATACGCAGTATTTT.